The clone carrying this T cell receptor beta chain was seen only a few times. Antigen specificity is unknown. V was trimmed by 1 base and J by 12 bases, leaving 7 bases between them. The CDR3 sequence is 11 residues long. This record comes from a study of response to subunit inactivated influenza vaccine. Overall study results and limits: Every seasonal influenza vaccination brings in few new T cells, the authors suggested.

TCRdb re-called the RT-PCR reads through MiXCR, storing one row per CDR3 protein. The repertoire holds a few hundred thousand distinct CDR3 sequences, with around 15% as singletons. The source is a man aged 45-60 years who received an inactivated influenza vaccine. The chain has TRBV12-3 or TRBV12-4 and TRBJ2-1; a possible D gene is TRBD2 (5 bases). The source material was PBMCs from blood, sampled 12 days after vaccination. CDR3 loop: CASSLGERQFF. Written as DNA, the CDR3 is TGTGCCAGCAGTTTAGGGGAGAGGCAGTTCTTC.